This T cell receptor (beta chain) was observed in a study of shared clonotypes between healthy human individuals. The study, taken as a whole, reports: Non-shared clonotypes had lower generation probabilities than clonotypes shared by all four sorted-subset donors.

Assay: immunoSEQ multiplex PCR; the TCRdb copy retains only in-frame clones and omits some. The sample has 2,500,000 or so clones; about 92% are singletons. Of note for this clone: Its antigen is not identified.

Sequencing was done on a sample of naive CD4+ T cells sorted from blood. Regarding subset: CD45RA+ positively selected. The sequence came from a man younger than 30 in good health.

The CDR3 DNA reads as TGTGCCAGTAGTAGGGACAGGGAGAACACTGAAGCTTTCTTT. As protein: CASSRDRENTEAFF. The rearrangement joins TRBV19 to TRBJ1-1, with 9 positions matching TRBD1. Germline V gene data show CDR1 as LNHDA and CDR2 as SQIVND (reference sequence). V lost 4 bases, J lost 1 base, and 1 base stayed unmatched. The CDR3 totals 14 residues.